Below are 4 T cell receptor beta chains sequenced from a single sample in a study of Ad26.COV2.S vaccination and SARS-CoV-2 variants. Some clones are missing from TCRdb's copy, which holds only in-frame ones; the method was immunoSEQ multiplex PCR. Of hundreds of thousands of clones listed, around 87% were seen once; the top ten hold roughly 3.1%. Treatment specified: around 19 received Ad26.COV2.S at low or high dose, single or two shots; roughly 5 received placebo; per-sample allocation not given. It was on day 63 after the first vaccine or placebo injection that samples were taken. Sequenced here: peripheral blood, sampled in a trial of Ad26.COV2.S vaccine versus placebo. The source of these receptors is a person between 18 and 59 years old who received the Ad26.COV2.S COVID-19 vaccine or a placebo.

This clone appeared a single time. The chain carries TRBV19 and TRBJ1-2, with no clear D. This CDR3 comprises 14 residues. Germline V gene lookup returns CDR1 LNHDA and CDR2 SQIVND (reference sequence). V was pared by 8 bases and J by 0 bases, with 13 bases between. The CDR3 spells CASSNRPANYGYTF. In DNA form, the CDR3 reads TGTGCCAGTTCCAACCGGCCAGCTAACTATGGCTACACCTTC.

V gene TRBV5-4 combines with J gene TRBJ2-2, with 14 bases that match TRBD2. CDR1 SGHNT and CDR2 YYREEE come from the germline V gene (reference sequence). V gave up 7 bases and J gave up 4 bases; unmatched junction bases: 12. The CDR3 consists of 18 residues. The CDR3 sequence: CASEILTSGGAFTGELFF. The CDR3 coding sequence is TGTGCCAGCGAAATCCTGACTAGCGGGGGGGCCTTCACCGGGGAGCTGTTTTTT.

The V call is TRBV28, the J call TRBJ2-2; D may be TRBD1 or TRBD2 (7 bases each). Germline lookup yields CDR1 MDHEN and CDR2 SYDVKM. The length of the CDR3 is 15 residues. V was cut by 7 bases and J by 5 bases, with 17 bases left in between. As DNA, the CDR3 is TGTGCCAGCAATTTGGGGGGGACAGTGACCGGGGAGCTGTTTTTT. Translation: CASNLGGTVTGELFF.

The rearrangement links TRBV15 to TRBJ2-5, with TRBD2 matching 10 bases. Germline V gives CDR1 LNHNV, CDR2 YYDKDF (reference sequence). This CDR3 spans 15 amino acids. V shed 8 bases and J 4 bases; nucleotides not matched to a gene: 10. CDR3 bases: TGTGCCACCTCGCTAGCGGGGGATGGTCTAGAGACCCAGTACTTC. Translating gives CATSLAGDGLETQYF.